The present TCR beta chain was sequenced within a study of cytomegalovirus exposure and HLA in healthy donors. Whole-study results and caveats: CMV antigen specificity of a few CMV-associated chains was confirmed in vitro. It was reportedly the case that the classifier diagnosed cytomegalovirus status with high specificity and sensitivity. The listing of roughly 160 TCR beta chains classed them as cytomegalovirus-associated. In a later analysis, first-cohort TCR clusters were found to tend to co-occur in the approximately 110 validation repertoires.

This clone has only a few counts. Its matching antigen is unknown. Clones were sequenced by immunoSEQ multiplex PCR, and TCRdb holds only the in-frame ones, with some missing. The data show about 280,000 clones, 85% to 90% seen once. The sample consisted of PBMCs. This TCR came from a woman under 30 in good health and CMV-seronegative.

DNA of the CDR3: TGTGCCAGCAGCTCCCGGGGAAATAGCAATGAGCAGTTCTTC. This sequence encodes CASSSRGNSNEQFF. This chain joins TRBV7-6 and TRBJ2-1, with D perhaps matching TRBD2 (5 bases). Germline values: CDR1 SGHVS, CDR2 FNYEAQ. The CDR3 is made up of 14 amino acids. The V and J ends lost 4 bases and 6 bases respectively, with 13 bases between them.